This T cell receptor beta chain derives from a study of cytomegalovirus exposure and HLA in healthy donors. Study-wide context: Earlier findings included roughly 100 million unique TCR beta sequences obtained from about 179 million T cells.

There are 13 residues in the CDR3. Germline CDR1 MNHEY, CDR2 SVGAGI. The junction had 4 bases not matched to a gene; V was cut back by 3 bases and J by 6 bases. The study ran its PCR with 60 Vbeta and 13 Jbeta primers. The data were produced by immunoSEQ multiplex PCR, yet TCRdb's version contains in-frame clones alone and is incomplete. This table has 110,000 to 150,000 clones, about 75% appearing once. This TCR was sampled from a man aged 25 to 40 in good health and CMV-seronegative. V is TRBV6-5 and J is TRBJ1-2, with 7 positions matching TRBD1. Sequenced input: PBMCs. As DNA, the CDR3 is TGTGCCAGCAGTTATGGGCAGGGGGATGGCTACACCTTC. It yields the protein CASSYGQGDGYTF.